The entry below describes one T cell receptor (beta chain). This record belongs to a study of T cells after yellow fever vaccination. TCRdb reprocessed the 5' RACE reads via MiXCR and lists one record per CDR3 protein. Altogether approximately 300,000 distinct CDR3 sequences are present, 10% to 15% being singletons, with the ten largest covering about 0.54%. The sample here was CD4+ T cells sorted from PBMCs, taken 45 days after the yellow fever booster vaccination. This receptor was taken from a man aged 30 to 39 who received the YFV17D yellow fever vaccine.

CDR3 residues: CASSSGQEPDTQYF. The DNA of the CDR3 is TGCGCCAGCAGCTCCGGACAGGAACCAGATACGCAGTATTTT. The chain uses TRBV5-1 and TRBJ2-3; TRBD1 matches at 7 bases. This CDR3 has 14 amino acids. V was clipped by 3 bases and J by 4 bases; unmatched bases: 5. Germline V gene data show CDR1 as SGHRS and CDR2 as YFSETQ.